These T cell receptor beta chains were read from a single sample in a study of T cell responses to AZD1222 COVID-19 vaccine. Clones were sequenced by immunoSEQ multiplex PCR, and TCRdb holds only the in-frame ones, with some missing. The profile covers 200,000 to 250,000 clones, with around 93% appearing a single time and 1% taken by the ten largest. Source: peripheral blood, taken on day 0 of MenACWY control vaccination. Every receptor here comes from an adult in good health. The CDR3 runs from the conserved cysteine through the conserved F or W. Fields, in order: CDR3 length, clone size, V gene, D gene, J gene, CDR3 DNA, CDR3 protein. The D gene is left open where the match is weak. A clone size is listed for some rows: how often the clone was seen (once, few, many), or a class if it is expanded.

CDR3 length: 14
clone size: NA
V gene: TRBV28
D gene: TRBD1
J gene: TRBJ1-4
CDR3 DNA: TGTGCCAGCAGTCCCGGGACAGCAAATGAAAAACTGTTTTTT
CDR3 protein: CASSPGTANEKLFF

CDR3 length: 14
clone size: NA
V gene: TRBV19
D gene: NA
J gene: TRBJ2-2
CDR3 DNA: TGTGCCAGTAGTATCCGGCAGAACACCGGGGAGCTGTTTTTT
CDR3 protein: CASSIRQNTGELFF

CDR3 length: 14
clone size: NA
V gene: TRBV29-1
D gene: NA
J gene: TRBJ1-2
CDR3 DNA: TGCAGCGTTGCCCGGGACACCACTAACTATGGCTACACCTTC
CDR3 protein: CSVARDTTNYGYTF

CDR3 length: 14
clone size: NA
V gene: TRBV6-5
D gene: NA
J gene: TRBJ1-3
CDR3 DNA: TGTGCCAGCAACCAGCAAAGCTCTGGAAACACCATATATTTT
CDR3 protein: CASNQQSSGNTIYF

CDR3 length: 16
clone size: NA
V gene: TRBV7-8
D gene: TRBD2
J gene: TRBJ2-1
CDR3 DNA: TGTGCCAGCAGCTTAGCGAGGCGGGGGGCATACAATGAGCAGTTCTTC
CDR3 protein: CASSLARRGAYNEQFF

CDR3 length: 15
clone size: NA
V gene: TRBV30
D gene: TRBD1
J gene: TRBJ1-6
CDR3 DNA: TGTGCCTGGAGCCGGGGGACAGGGGGTACTTCACCCCTCCACTTT
CDR3 protein: CAWSRGTGGTSPLHF

CDR3 length: 16
clone size: NA
V gene: TRBV2
D gene: TRBD1
J gene: TRBJ2-1
CDR3 DNA: TGTGCCAGCAGTTCCATCCGGGACAGGGCCTACAATGAGCAGTTCTTC
CDR3 protein: CASSSIRDRAYNEQFF

CDR3 length: 13
clone size: NA
V gene: TRBV30
D gene: TRBD1
J gene: TRBJ1-5
CDR3 DNA: TGTGCCTGTTCGACAGGGGGCGGGCAGCCCCAGCATTTT
CDR3 protein: CACSTGGGQPQHF

CDR3 length: 13
clone size: NA
V gene: TRBV5-5
D gene: NA
J gene: TRBJ2-1
CDR3 DNA: TGTGCCAGCAGCTTGGCCCAGGTCCATGAGCAGTTCTTC
CDR3 protein: CASSLAQVHEQFF

CDR3 length: 11
clone size: NA
V gene: TRBV12-3/TRBV12-4
D gene: NA
J gene: TRBJ2-1
CDR3 DNA: TGTGCCAGCAGTTCCCTAGAGGAGCAGTTCTTC
CDR3 protein: CASSSLEEQFF

CDR3 length: 15
clone size: NA
V gene: TRBV18
D gene: TRBD1
J gene: TRBJ1-5
CDR3 DNA: TGTGCCAGCTCACCAAGGGCAGGGGGTGATCAGCCCCAGCATTTT
CDR3 protein: CASSPRAGGDQPQHF

CDR3 length: 15
clone size: once
V gene: TRBV5-1
D gene: TRBD1
J gene: TRBJ1-2
CDR3 DNA: TGCGCCAGCAGCTCCGACAGGGGGACTAAGTATGGCTACACCTTC
CDR3 protein: CASSSDRGTKYGYTF

CDR3 length: 13
clone size: NA
V gene: TRBV18
D gene: NA
J gene: TRBJ1-4
CDR3 DNA: TGTGCCAGCTCACCAGGGAGTGCTGAAAAACTGTTTTTT
CDR3 protein: CASSPGSAEKLFF

CDR3 length: 13
clone size: once
V gene: TRBV30
D gene: NA
J gene: TRBJ1-1
CDR3 DNA: TGTGCCTGGAGTGAGACCTCGGGGACTGAAGCTTTCTTT
CDR3 protein: CAWSETSGTEAFF

CDR3 length: 18
clone size: NA
V gene: TRBV6-2/TRBV6-3
D gene: TRBD1
J gene: TRBJ2-5
CDR3 DNA: TGTGCCAGCAGTTACCGCGGGGGACAGGGGATGCGTAAAGAGACCCAGTACTTC
CDR3 protein: CASSYRGGQGMRKETQYF

CDR3 length: 15
clone size: NA
V gene: TRBV3-1/TRBV3-2
D gene: NA
J gene: TRBJ1-2
CDR3 DNA: TGTGCCAGCAGCCAAGCCCGGGGGACGGGCTATGGCTACACCTTC
CDR3 protein: CASSQARGTGYGYTF

CDR3 length: 15
clone size: NA
V gene: TRBV3-1/TRBV3-2
D gene: TRBD2
J gene: TRBJ2-1
CDR3 DNA: TGTGCCAGCAGCCAAGGTACTAGCGGGGGGGACGAGCAGTTCTTC
CDR3 protein: CASSQGTSGGDEQFF

CDR3 length: 16
clone size: NA
V gene: TRBV7-8
D gene: TRBD1
J gene: TRBJ1-5
CDR3 DNA: TGTGCCAGCAGCTTATTAAGACAGGGGAACAATCAGCCCCAGCATTTT
CDR3 protein: CASSLLRQGNNQPQHF

CDR3 length: 13
clone size: NA
V gene: TRBV5-1
D gene: TRBD1
J gene: TRBJ2-2
CDR3 DNA: TGCGCCAGCAGCTCAGGGGGCACCGGGGAGCTGTTTTTT
CDR3 protein: CASSSGGTGELFF